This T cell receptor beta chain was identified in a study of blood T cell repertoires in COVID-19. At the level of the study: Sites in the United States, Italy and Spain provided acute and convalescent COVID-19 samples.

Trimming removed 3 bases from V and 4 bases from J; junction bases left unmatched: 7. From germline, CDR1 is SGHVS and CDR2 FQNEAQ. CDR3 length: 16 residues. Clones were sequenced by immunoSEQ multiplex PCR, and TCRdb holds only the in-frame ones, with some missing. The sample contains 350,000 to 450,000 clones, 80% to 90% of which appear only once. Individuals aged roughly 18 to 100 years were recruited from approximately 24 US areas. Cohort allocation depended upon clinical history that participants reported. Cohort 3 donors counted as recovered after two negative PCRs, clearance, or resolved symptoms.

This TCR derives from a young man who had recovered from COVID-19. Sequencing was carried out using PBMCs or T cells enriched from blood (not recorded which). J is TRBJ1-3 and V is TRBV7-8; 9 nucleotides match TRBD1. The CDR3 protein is CASSLGQGYEGNTIYF. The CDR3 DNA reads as TGTGCCAGCAGCTTGGGACAGGGATACGAAGGAAACACCATATATTTT.